Presented here are 14 T cell receptor beta chains from one specimen sequenced in a study of regulatory dendritic cells for organ transplantation. Sorted T cells were CFSE-labeled and cultured 4 to 5 days with allogeneic regulatory or mature dendritic cells at 1:10. For these receptors, no antigen is known. The data were produced by immunoSEQ multiplex PCR, yet TCRdb's version contains in-frame clones alone and is incomplete. The sample shows 9,500 to 12,000 clones, roughly 91% of them seen only once. Sequenced input: naive CD8+ T cells from blood cultured with dendritic cells. As for subset: CD45RA+ naive T cells. The receptors come from a human donor in good health.

V gene TRBV5-6 combines with J gene TRBJ1-5; 9 positions match TRBD1. Germline lookup yields CDR1 SGHDT and CDR2 YYEEEE. This CDR3 has 15 residues. Trimming removed 4 bases from V and 1 base from J; junction bases left unmatched: 3. CDR3 DNA sequence: TGTGCCAGCAGCCTACAGGGGGCCAGCAATCAGCCCCAGCATTTT. As protein: CASSLQGASNQPQHF. Variable domain in full (rest from reference TRBV5-6 and TRBJ1-5): DAGVTQSPTHLIKTRGQQVTLRCSPKSGHDTVSWYQQALGQGPQFIFQYYEEEERQRGNFPDRFSGHQFPNYSSELNVNALLLGDSALYLCASSLQGASNQPQHFGDGTRLSIL.

In this sample, this clone turned up once. J is TRBJ1-5 and V is TRBV29-1, with D hard to call. V lost 0 bases and J lost 4, with 4 bases in between. CDR1 and CDR2 from the germline V gene are SQVTM and ANQGSEA. This CDR3 comprises 12 residues. This CDR3 is CSVEEENQPQHF. CDR3 in DNA: TGCAGCGTTGAAGAAGAGAATCAGCCCCAGCATTTT.

The chain couples TRBV7-9 to TRBJ2-2; 9 nucleotides line up with TRBD2. Germline CDR1 SEHNR, CDR2 FQNEAQ (reference sequence). J was trimmed by 5 bases and V by 5 bases; bases with no gene match: 12. The CDR3 loop spans 17 amino acids. CDR3 in amino acids: CASSPRGGGARTGELFF. For the CDR3, the DNA is TGTGCCAGCAGCCCCCGTGGCGGGGGGGCGAGAACCGGGGAGCTGTTTTTT. The whole variable domain, remainder taken from reference TRBV7-9 and TRBJ2-2, is DTGVSQNPRHKITKRGQNVTFRCDPISEHNRLYWYRQTLGQGPEFLTYFQNEAQLEKSRLLSDRFSAERPKGSFSTLEIQRTEQGDSAMYLCASSPRGGGARTGELFFGEGSRLTVL.

The chain has TRBV6-5 and TRBJ1-2; 9 bases map to TRBD1. This CDR3 is built from 13 residues. The V gene end was trimmed by 5 bases and the J gene end by 7 bases; junction bases not matched to a gene: 5. Germline loops: CDR1 MNHEY, CDR2 SVGAGI. For the CDR3, the DNA is TGTGCCAGCAGTGGACAGGGGATCCCTGGCTACACCTTC. Translating it yields CASSGQGIPGYTF.

J is TRBJ2-3 and V is TRBV27, with D possibly called TRBD1 or TRBD2 (5 bases each). The CDR3 loop spans 16 amino acids. The V gene lost 0 bases and the J gene lost 2 bases, with 12 bases spanning the gap. Germline V lookup: CDR1 MNHEY, CDR2 SMNVEV (reference sequence). The CDR3: CASSLSWDPSTDTQYF. CDR3 in DNA: TGTGCCAGCAGTTTATCCTGGGACCCGTCCACAGATACGCAGTATTTT.

CDR3 residues: CASSDGQDGTEAFF. The CDR3 DNA follows: TGTGCCAGCAGCGACGGGCAGGACGGCACTGAAGCTTTCTTT. V usage is TRBV9 and J usage is TRBJ1-1; the D is unclear. There are 14 residues in the CDR3. CDR1 and CDR2 (germline): SGDLS, YYNGEE. Deletions cut 3 bases from V and 4 bases from J, with 13 bases between. The full variable domain, completed using reference TRBV9 and TRBJ1-1, is DSGVTQTPKHLITATGQRVTLRCSPRSGDLSVYWYQQSLDQGLQFLIQYYNGEERAKGNILERFSAQQFPDLHSELNLSSLELGDSALYFCASSDGQDGTEAFFGQGTRLTVV.

V and J are TRBV19 and TRBJ1-4; D is perhaps TRBD1 (5 bases). Between the trimmed V and J ends, which lost 9 bases and 3 bases, there was a span of 17 bases. The CDR3 contains 15 residues. Germline-derived CDR1 and CDR2 are LNHDA and SQIVND (reference sequence). The CDR3 DNA sequence: TGTGCCAGCACCCTCGGCGGAGGGGCTAATGAAAAACTGTTTTTT. Residues: CASTLGGGANEKLFF.

The rearrangement joins TRBV27 to TRBJ2-3; no reliable D call. Germline CDR1 reads MNHEY; CDR2 reads SMNVEV (reference sequence). V was trimmed by 5 bases and J by 0 bases, leaving 9 bases between them. The CDR3 extends over 14 amino acids. The CDR3 here is CASSDHRSTDTQYF. CDR3 coding DNA: TGTGCCAGCAGTGACCACCGAAGCACAGATACGCAGTATTTT.

J is TRBJ1-2 and V is TRBV2; 8 positions match TRBD1. This CDR3 comprises 15 residues. Trimming took 3 bases from V and 5 from J; bases not matched to a gene: 8. Looked up from germline, CDR1 is SNHLY and CDR2 is FYNNEI. The CDR3: CASSEGAGGAYGYTF. CDR3 DNA sequence: TGTGCCAGCAGTGAGGGGGCAGGGGGCGCTTATGGCTACACCTTC. Using reference TRBV2 and TRBJ1-2 for the parts outside the CDR3, the full variable domain is EPEVTQTPSHQVTQMGQEVILRCVPISNHLYFYWYRQILGQKVEFLVSFYNNEISEKSEIFDDQFSVERPDGSNFTLKIRSTKLEDSAMYFCASSEGAGGAYGYTFGSGTRLTVV.

V gene TRBV28 combines with J gene TRBJ1-4; 7 nucleotides agree with TRBD1. Trimming at V came to 5 bases and at J to 7 bases, leaving 7 bases not matched to a gene. Germline assignment: CDR1 MDHEN and CDR2 SYDVKM. The CDR3 runs to 14 residues. The CDR3 region is CASSLTGEVEKLFF. For the CDR3, the DNA is TGTGCCAGCAGTCTCACAGGGGAGGTTGAAAAACTGTTTTTT.

The V call is TRBV11-3, the J call TRBJ2-7, with D possibly matching TRBD1 (5 bases). The CDR3 consists of 13 residues. The germline V and J ends were trimmed by 4 bases and 7 bases, with 14 bases remaining between them. The germline CDR1 and CDR2 sequences are SGHNT and YENEEA. The DNA of the CDR3 is TGTGCCAGCAGCTCATCATCAGGGTGGGAGCAGTACTTC. Translating gives CASSSSSGWEQYF.

V gene TRBV29-1 combines with J gene TRBJ2-2, with TRBD1 matching 12 bases. V shed 3 bases and J 1 base; nucleotides not matched to a gene: 9. The CDR3 is made up of 18 amino acids. Per germline, CDR1 SQVTM and CDR2 ANQGSEA. CDR3 amino acids: CSVEVRDRGRGNTGELFF. CDR3 nucleotide sequence: TGCAGCGTTGAGGTCCGGGACAGGGGGCGCGGGAACACCGGGGAGCTGTTTTTT.

The CDR3 spells CASKQGAYGYTF. The CDR3 nucleotides read TGTGCCAGCAAACAGGGGGCCTATGGCTACACCTTC. The chain recombines TRBV25-1 with TRBJ1-2; TRBD1 matches at 9 bases. This CDR3 spans 12 amino acids. Per the germline V gene, CDR1 is MGHDK and CDR2 is SYGVNS. Unmatched junction bases numbered 1, after V lost 7 bases and J lost 4 bases.

This clone occurred once. V and J are TRBV5-6 and TRBJ1-4; D not certain. The ends were cut back, 2 bases at V and 8 bases at J, with 13 bases in the middle. This CDR3 has 14 residues. Germline-derived CDR1 and CDR2 are SGHDT and YYEEEE. CDR3 DNA: TGTGCCAGCAGCTTCGGCGGGTCGCGGGAAAAACTGTTTTTT. Translating it yields CASSFGGSREKLFF.